A selection of T cell receptor beta chains follows, all from one sample in a study of cytomegalovirus exposure and HLA in healthy donors. The table came from immunoSEQ multiplex PCR; TCRdb's copy has only in-frame clones and leaves some out. The sample yields approximately 24,000 clones, approximately 70% seen once. The sample taken for sequencing was PBMCs. The receptor source for this set is a woman in her forties or fifties in good health and CMV-seronegative. Both conserved end residues are part of each CDR3.

v_call cdr3_aa
TRBV7-2 CASSPSFREDGYTF
TRBV7-6 CASSTGGWNGYTF
TRBV5-1 CASSLVTGKEAFF
TRBV6-1 CASSEPLKAAGNTEAFF
TRBV13 CASSFGQVNYGYTF
TRBV6-5 CASSYRQRGRKYF
TRBV15 CATSRDQGRGEQYF
TRBV25-1 CASIQGNSANEKLFF
TRBV28 CASSPQKAGGAYEQYF
TRBV29-1 CSVEPVTPGEQFF
TRBV7-9 CASSLREGPSDYGYTF
TRBV19 CASSKGVTTDTQYF
TRBV5-1 CASSLPSDTQYF
TRBV18 CASSTKVTGSNQPQHF
TRBV6-5 CASGRGGYEQYF
TRBV6-1 CASRSGFQETQYF
TRBV5-4 CASSNAPGGRNRDTGELFF
TRBV29-1 CGLRAGGPETQYF
TRBV4-1 CASSQEHGGYGDEQFF
TRBV7-8 CASSLGRVSPNTEAFF
TRBV27 CASSLTENTEAFF
TRBV4-2 CASSQGQGGKNEQYF
TRBV10-3 CAIRRWGQDNEQFF
TRBV10-1 CASSESRNTEAFF
TRBV7-8 CASSLEQDNEQFF
TRBV6-4 CAPQGAIDTQYF
TRBV29-1 CSVEDKLAGPYRGTEAFF
TRBV9 CASSVAAADTEAFF
TRBV4-1 CASSQDRNTDTQYF
TRBV28 CASSSGPEQFF
TRBV7-9 CASSLPGQPQHF
TRBV25-1 CAISPTPGQGNFYGYTF
TRBV6-1 CASSEWGTFYGYTF
TRBV7-3 CASSLTITGALNTEAFF
TRBV14 CASSGGLAVTQYF
TRBV28 CASGGQATNEKLFF
TRBV29-1 CSAPDGRTGDYTF
TRBV6-5 CASGQGLSGANVLTF
TRBV10-2 CASSGQGGYEQYF
TRBV6-1 CATMDLSYTGELFF
TRBV5-1 CASSSSGAGKTQYF
TRBV6-5 CASRHRGGTEAFF
TRBV7-9 CATRTSGGTDTQYF
TRBV7-9 CASSFSSSYNEQFF
TRBV7-9 CASIKQGANYGYTF
TRBV9 CASSVGPNQPQHF
TRBV29-1 CSVGEGGEKLFF
TRBV2 CASSEGALSNQPQHF
TRBV6-4 CASSVVGGPTDTQYF
TRBV6-5 CASSYSGTTQFF
TRBV9 CASSGRQEDSPLHF
TRBV7-8 CASSRGLAGIGADTQYF
TRBV19 CATRPDSAYNYGYTF
TRBV6-1 CASRVTGLSYEQYF
TRBV25-1 CASRETGAKNIQYF
TRBV28 CASELRGASNQPQHF
TRBV27 CASSSREDTEAFF